This T cell receptor (beta chain) was identified during a study of blood T cell repertoires in COVID-19. At the level of the study: PBMCs, B-cell-depleted T cells, or T cells provided the cDNA or gDNA that made up the material.

In the original processing: Reference gene primers were amplified, and this amplification served to estimate nucleated cell counts. TCRdb's table, derived via immunoSEQ multiplex PCR, lists solely in-frame clones and lacks some. That table supplies the V and J calls and clone size; D and trimming were determined from the DNA. In the table there are more than 100,000 clones, roughly 84% of which are singletons. In the case of this clone: The sample contains more than one DNA sequence encoding this CDR3.

Cohort allocation depended upon clinical history that participants reported. Donors in Cohort 3 who had recovered were those with two negative PCRs, healthcare professional clearance, or resolution of their symptoms. Losses at the gene ends were 3 bases for V and 7 bases for J; bases not matched to a gene: 3. The CDR3 consists of 14 residues. Germline V CDR1 and CDR2: LNHDA, SQIVND (reference sequence). The sequenced material came from PBMCs or T cells enriched from blood (not recorded which). The origin of this receptor is a woman between 25 and 40 years old who had recovered from COVID-19. The V gene is TRBV19, the J gene TRBJ1-6, with 7 bases aligning to TRBD1. CDR3 in amino acids: CASSIQGGNSPLHF. In nucleotides, the CDR3 is TGTGCCAGTAGTATCCAGGGGGGAAATTCACCCCTCCACTTT.